This entry features one T cell receptor beta chain sequence. The record originates from a study of cytomegalovirus exposure and HLA in healthy donors. This CDR3 is built from 14 residues. The V gene's germline CDR1 is SGHRS and CDR2 YFSETQ. With 0 bases clipped from V and 3 bases from J, the junction kept 2 bases outside the gene matches. In the PCR, 60 Vbeta and 13 Jbeta primers were used. Profiled with immunoSEQ multiplex PCR; TCRdb holds only in-frame clones, not every one. The sample holds 50,000 or so clones; around 70% are singletons and the top ten take 9.1%. The chain has TRBV5-1 and TRBJ2-5; 7 bases are shared with TRBD2. Sample: PBMCs. This clonotype was sampled from a woman between 45 and 65 years old in good health and CMV-seronegative. The DNA of the CDR3 is TGCGCCAGCAGCTTGGTAGCGGGTGAAGAGACCCAGTACTTC. This sequence encodes CASSLVAGEETQYF.